This passage covers 2 T cell receptor beta chains from one sample sequenced in a study of long-term antiretroviral therapy in people with HIV. The immunoSEQ assay was v3.0, run at survey level. The protocol was immunoSEQ multiplex PCR, while the TCRdb copy is restricted to in-frame clones and leaves out a portion. The data contain under 45,000 clones, about 86% of them singletons. The input for sequencing was unsorted PBMCs, taken 1.2 years after starting antiretroviral therapy. The receptors stem from a woman in her 50s with HIV.

This clone was picked up a small number of times. The CDR3 is CATKDRVDTGELFF. The CDR3, as DNA: TGTGCCACCAAGGACAGGGTGGACACCGGGGAGCTGTTTTTT. The rearrangement uses TRBV6-1 and TRBJ2-2; TRBD1 matches 8 bases. The CDR3 spans 14 residues. Germline loops: CDR1 MNHNS, CDR2 SASEGT. After removal of 10 bases from V and 3 bases from J, the junction contained 7 bases not matched to a gene.

The V and J genes are TRBV6-1 and TRBJ2-7, with 7 nucleotides matching TRBD1. V lost 1 base, J lost 3 bases, and 9 bases stayed unmatched. Per the germline V gene, CDR1 is MNHNS and CDR2 is SASEGT. The CDR3 totals 16 residues. The CDR3 DNA sequence: TGTGCCAGCAGTGAAGAAGGGACAGACCTGGGCTACGAGCAGTACTTC. This codes for CASSEEGTDLGYEQYF.